This entry is about one T cell receptor (beta chain). The antigen it binds to is not known. No base quality values were provided; no much bigger clone lies one nucleotide off. CDR1 and CDR2 were assigned from the germline V gene as SQVTM and ANQGSEA. A distance of 21 bases separates the germline ends of V and J, which lose 2 bases and 2 bases respectively. Its CDR3 holds 17 amino acids, cysteine through phenylalanine. The entry retains the CDR3 DNA only, 51 bases that are in frame from base 1. These data belong to a study of blood T cells in healthy people across ages (dated by TCRdb to between 2015 and 2017). Looking at the study overall: Template switching captured roughly one uniquely barcoded TCR beta cDNA molecule per two T cells in model experiments. Age-related changes in TCR beta repertoire diversity were measured in the study by deep sequencing normalized with unique cDNA molecular identifiers. The donors were split into four age groups: young (average 16 years), middle-aged (about 40), aged (more than 60) and long-lived (roughly 77). To avoid experimental bias, donors of different ages were spread randomly across the sequencing lanes. For two donors (one aged 18 to 30 and one aged 80 or older), the study analyzed two additional independent replicas of 1 million unique cDNA reads from the same blood draw. Summary of the overall study and its limitations: The long-lived group showed more naive CD4+ T cells, fewer expanded clones and increased TCR diversity than the aged group, suggesting age selection. As age increased, observed TCR beta diversity per million T cells dropped in a roughly linear way, and a significant reduction was already evident by age 40. There was a strong correlation between observed TCR beta diversity and the percentage of naive T cells measured by flow cytometry. Because the CMV infection status of the donors was unknown, age-related changes in expanded clonotypes may potentially have been confounded. Because profiling used bulk unsorted PBMCs, naive and antigen-experienced compartments could not be compared conclusively. Estimates of total diversity based on one million sequenced T cells were regarded as lower bounds and as underestimates.

Donors were about 36 systemically healthy Caucasian individuals from Russia aged roughly 6 to 95 years. Roughly 9.5 milliliters of peripheral blood were drawn from each donor into EDTA-treated Vacutainer tubes. Ficoll-Paque density-gradient centrifugation was used to isolate PBMCs, with at least 7 million per sample. Trizol reagent was used to extract total RNA from the PBMCs, yielding at least 5 micrograms per sample. Naive CD45RAhigh/CD27high T cell percentages were measured by flow cytometry on a PBMC aliquot from every donor. Library method: 5' RACE. TCRdb names Illumina HiSeq 2500 as the instrument used. A second roughly 7 to 11 cycle PCR used a sample-barcoded 5' primer and a J-beta primer mix. A template-switch 5' adaptor carrying 12 random nucleotides introduced a unique molecular identifier onto each TCR beta cDNA molecule. Each sample yielded at least 2.5 million CDR3-containing paired-end reads. The Mint cDNA synthesis kit, primed by a TRBC-specific oligonucleotide, was used to synthesize first-strand cDNA from all RNA. Following uracil-DNA glycosylase treatment, all cDNA underwent a first 18-cycle PCR with the universal primers M1SS and BC2_uni_R. The study's own analysis went as follows. For normalization, 1 million high-quality reads, each with a distinct molecular identifier, were randomly selected from each sample. Reads with shared molecular identifiers were discarded instead of being binned into consensus sequences. MiTCR, run with a Q25 quality threshold and the strictest error-elimination algorithm, handled CDR3 identification, clonotype clustering and error correction. Lower-bound total TCR beta diversity was estimated with a nonparametric unseen species model using Euler transformation. TCRdb's own reprocessing of the public reads used fastp at Q25 and MiXCR and kept productive beta chains. Rows are unified per CDR3 protein, each entry keeping the most common DNA and genes. In this record, the V and J calls reflect TCRdb's handling and not the investigators' own analysis. The sample has about 640,000 distinct CDR3 sequences on record, 58% of them singletons. 30% to 40% of the sample is in the top ten clones.

The sequenced sample consisted of blood. The TCR comes from a man aged 60-69 years in good health. The sequence joins TRBV29-1 to TRBJ1-2; the best D guess is TRBD1, with 6 bases matching. CDR3 reads: CSVERTGAGLQNYGYTF. The nucleotides read TGCAGCGTTGAAAGAACGGGGGCCGGACTCCAAAACTATGGCTACACCTTC.